What follows describes a single T cell receptor (beta chain). Its antigen is unidentified. The repertoire was sequenced with immunoSEQ multiplex PCR; TCRdb's copy has only in-frame clones and lacks some. The table includes 100,000 to 150,000 clones, approximately 89% detected once. CDR3 length: 12 amino acids. The trim removed 4 bases at V and 5 bases at J, leaving 2 bases unmatched. CDR1 is SEHNR, CDR2 FQNEAQ, per germline (reference sequence). This specimen comes from a study of T cell responses to AZD1222 COVID-19 vaccine. About the study: It was second doses at about 4 or about 12 weeks that were pooled.

Whole-study findings and limits: The donor cohort was predominantly white British with a female majority, and clonal diversity may have been underestimated. There were repertoire samples only from the period after the peak T cell response. At study baseline, merely a handful of AZD1222 recipients were seropositive.

The specimen comprised peripheral blood, sampled on day 0 of AZD1222 vaccination. This sequence was found in an adult in good health. This chain joins TRBV7-9 and TRBJ2-7; 7 bases match TRBD2. DNA of the CDR3: TGTGCCAGCAGCTGGGACTACCACGAGCAGTACTTC. Protein sequence: CASSWDYHEQYF.